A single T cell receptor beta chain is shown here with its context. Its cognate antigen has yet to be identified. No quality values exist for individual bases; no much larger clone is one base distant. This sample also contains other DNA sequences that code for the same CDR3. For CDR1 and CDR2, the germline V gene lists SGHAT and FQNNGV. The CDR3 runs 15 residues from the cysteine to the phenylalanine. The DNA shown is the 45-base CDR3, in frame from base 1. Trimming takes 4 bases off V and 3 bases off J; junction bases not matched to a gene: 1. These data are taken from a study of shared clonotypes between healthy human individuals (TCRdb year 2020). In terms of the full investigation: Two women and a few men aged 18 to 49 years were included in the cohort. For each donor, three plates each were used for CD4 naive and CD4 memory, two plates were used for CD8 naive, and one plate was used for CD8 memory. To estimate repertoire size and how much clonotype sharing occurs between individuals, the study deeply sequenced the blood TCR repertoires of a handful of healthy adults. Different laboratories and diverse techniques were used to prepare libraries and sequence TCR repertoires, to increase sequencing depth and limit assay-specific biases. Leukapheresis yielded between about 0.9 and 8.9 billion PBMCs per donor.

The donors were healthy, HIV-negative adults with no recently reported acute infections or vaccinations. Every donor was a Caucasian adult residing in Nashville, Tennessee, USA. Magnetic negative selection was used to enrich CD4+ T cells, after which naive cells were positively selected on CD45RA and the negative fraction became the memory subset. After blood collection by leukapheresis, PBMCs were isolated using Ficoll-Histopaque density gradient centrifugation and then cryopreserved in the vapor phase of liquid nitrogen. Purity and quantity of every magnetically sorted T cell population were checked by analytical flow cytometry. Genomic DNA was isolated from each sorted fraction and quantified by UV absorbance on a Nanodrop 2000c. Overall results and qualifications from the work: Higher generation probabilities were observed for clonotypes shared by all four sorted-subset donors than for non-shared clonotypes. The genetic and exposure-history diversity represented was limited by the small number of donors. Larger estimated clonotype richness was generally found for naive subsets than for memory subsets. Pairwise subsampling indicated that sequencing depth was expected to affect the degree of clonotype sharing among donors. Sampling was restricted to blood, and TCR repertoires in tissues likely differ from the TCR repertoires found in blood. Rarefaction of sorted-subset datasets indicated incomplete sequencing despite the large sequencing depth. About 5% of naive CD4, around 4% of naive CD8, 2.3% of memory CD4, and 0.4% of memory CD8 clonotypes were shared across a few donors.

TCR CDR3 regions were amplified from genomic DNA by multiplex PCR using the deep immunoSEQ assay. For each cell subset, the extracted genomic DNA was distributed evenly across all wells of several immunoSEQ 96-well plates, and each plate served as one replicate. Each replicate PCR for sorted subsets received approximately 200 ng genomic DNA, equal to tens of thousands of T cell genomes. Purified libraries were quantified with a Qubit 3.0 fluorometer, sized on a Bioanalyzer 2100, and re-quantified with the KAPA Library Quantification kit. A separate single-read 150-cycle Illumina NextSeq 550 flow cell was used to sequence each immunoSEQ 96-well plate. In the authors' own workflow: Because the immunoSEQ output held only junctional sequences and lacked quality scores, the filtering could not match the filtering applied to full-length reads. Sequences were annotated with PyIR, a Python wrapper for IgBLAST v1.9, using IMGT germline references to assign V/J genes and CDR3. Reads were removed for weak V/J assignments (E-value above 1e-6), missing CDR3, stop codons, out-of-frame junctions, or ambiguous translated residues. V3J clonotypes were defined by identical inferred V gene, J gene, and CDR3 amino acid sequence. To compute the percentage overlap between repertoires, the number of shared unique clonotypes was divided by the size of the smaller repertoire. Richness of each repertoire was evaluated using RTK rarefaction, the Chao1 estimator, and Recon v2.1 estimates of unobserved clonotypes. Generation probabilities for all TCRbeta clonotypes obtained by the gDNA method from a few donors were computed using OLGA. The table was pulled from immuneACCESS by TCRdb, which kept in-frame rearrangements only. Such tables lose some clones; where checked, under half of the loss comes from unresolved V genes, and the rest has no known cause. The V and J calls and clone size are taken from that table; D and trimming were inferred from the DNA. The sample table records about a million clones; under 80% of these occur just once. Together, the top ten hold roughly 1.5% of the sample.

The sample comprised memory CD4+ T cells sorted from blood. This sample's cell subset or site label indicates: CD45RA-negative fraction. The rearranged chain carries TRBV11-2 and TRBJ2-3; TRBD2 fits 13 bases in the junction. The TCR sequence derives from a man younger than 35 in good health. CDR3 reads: CASSSGLAGTDTQYF. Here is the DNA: TGTGCCAGCAGCTCGGGACTAGCGGGAACAGATACGCAGTATTTT.